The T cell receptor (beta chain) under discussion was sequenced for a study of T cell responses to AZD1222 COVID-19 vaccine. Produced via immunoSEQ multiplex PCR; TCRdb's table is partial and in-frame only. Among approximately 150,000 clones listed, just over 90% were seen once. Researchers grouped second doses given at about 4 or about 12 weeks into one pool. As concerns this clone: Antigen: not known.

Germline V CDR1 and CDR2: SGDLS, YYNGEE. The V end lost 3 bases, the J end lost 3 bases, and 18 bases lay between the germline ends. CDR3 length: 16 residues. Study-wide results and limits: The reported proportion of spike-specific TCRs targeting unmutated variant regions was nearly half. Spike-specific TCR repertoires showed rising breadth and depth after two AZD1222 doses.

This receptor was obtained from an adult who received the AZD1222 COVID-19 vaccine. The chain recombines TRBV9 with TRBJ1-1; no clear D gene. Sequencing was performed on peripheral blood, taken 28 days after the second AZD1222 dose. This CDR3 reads CASSAYDRHGDTEAFF. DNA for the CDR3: TGTGCCAGCAGCGCATATGATCGCCACGGGGACACTGAAGCTTTCTTT.